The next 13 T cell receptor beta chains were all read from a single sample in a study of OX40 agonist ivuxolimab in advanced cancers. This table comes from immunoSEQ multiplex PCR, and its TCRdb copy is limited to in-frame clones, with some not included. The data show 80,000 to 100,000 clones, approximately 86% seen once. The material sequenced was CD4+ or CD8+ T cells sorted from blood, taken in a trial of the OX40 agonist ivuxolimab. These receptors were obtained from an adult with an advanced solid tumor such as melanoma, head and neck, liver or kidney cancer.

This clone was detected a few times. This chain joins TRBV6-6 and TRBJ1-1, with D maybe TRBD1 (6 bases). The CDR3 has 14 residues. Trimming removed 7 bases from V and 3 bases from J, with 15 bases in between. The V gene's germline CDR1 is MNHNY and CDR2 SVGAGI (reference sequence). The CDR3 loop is CASIPTGKDTEAFF. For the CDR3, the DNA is TGTGCCAGCATTCCAACAGGGAAAGACACTGAAGCTTTCTTT.

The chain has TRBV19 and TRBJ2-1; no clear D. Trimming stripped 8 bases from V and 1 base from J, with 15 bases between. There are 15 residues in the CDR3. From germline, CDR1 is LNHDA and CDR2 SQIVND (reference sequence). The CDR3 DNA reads TGTGCCAGTTCGCCGGGCAGTGGGTCCTACAATGAGCAGTTCTTC. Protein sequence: CASSPGSGSYNEQFF. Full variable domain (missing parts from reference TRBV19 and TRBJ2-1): DGGITQSPKYLFRKEGQNVTLSCEQNLNHDAMYWYRQDPGQGLRLIYYSQIVNDFQKGDIAEGYSVSREKKESFPLTVTSAQKNPTAFYLCASSPGSGSYNEQFFGPGTRLTVL.

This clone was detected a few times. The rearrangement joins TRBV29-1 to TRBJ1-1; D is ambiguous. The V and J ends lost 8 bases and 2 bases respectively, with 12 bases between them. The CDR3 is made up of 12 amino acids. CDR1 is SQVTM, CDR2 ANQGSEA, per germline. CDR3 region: CSFSDLNTEAFF. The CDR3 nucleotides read TGCAGCTTCTCGGACCTAAACACTGAAGCTTTCTTT.

CDR3 bases: TGTGCCAGTGGCCCCTTGAGAGATAGCAATCAGCCCCAGCATTTT. Its translation is CASGPLRDSNQPQHF. The chain links TRBV19 to TRBJ1-5; no firm D call. The germline gives CDR1 LNHDA, CDR2 SQIVND (reference sequence). The CDR3 is 15 amino acids. Trimming stripped 8 bases from V and 0 bases from J, with 14 bases between.

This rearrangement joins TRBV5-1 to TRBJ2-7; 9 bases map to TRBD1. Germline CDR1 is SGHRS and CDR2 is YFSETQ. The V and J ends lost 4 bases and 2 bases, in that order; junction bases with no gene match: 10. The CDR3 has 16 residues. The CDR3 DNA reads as TGCGCCAGCAGCGCCGGGACAGGGAATTCGGCCTACGAGCAGTACGTC. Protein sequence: CASSAGTGNSAYEQYV.

In DNA, the CDR3 is TGTGCCAGCACCACCGGGACGGTGGAGGAGACCCAGTACTTC. Protein: CASTTGTVEETQYF. The rearrangement uses TRBV6-1 and TRBJ2-5; D is perhaps TRBD1 or TRBD2 (5 bases each). Germline V lookup: CDR1 MNHNS, CDR2 SASEGT. The CDR3 consists of 14 residues. V lost 7 bases and J lost 5, with 17 bases in between.

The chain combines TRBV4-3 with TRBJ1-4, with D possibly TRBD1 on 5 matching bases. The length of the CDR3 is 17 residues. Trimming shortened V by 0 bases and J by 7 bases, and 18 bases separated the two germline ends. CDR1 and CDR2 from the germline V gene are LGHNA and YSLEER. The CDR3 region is CASSQEGDLGSTEKLFF. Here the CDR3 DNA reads TGCGCCAGCAGCCAAGAGGGGGACCTGGGCAGCACTGAAAAACTGTTTTTT.

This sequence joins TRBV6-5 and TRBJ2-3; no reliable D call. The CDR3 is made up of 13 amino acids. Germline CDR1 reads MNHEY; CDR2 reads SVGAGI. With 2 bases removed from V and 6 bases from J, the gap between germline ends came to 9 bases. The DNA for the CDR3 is TGTGCCAGCAGTTACCTCAATACGGATACGCAGTATTTT. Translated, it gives CASSYLNTDTQYF.

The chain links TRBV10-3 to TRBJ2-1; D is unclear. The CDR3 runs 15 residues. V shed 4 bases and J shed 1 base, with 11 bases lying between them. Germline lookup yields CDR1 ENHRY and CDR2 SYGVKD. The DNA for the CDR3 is TGTGCCATCAGTGGGAATGACCCATCCTACAATGAGCAGTTCTTC. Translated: CAISGNDPSYNEQFF.

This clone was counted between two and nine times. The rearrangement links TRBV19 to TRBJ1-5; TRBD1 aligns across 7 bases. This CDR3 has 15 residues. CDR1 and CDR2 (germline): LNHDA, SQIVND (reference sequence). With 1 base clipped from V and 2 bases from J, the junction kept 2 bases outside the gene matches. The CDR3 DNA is TGTGCCAGTAGTATAGGCCAGGGGGGCAATCAGCCCCAGCATTTT. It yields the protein CASSIGQGGNQPQHF.

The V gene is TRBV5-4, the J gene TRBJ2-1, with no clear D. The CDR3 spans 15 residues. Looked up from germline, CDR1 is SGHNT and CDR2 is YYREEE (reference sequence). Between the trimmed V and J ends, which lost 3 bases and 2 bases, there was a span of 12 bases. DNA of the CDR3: TGTGCCAGCAGCTCCTCGGTGGGGACCTACAATGAGCAGTTCTTC. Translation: CASSSSVGTYNEQFF. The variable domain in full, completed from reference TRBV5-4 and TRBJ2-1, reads ETGVTQSPTHLIKTRGQQVTLRCSSQSGHNTVSWYQQALGQGPQFIFQYYREEENGRGNFPPRFSGLQFPNYSSELNVNALELDDSALYLCASSSSVGTYNEQFFGPGTRLTVL.

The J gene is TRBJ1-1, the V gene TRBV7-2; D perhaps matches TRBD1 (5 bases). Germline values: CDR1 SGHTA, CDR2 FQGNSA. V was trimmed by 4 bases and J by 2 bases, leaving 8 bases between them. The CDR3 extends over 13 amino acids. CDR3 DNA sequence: TGTGCCAGCAGCTCGGGACGAAACACTGAAGCTTTCTTT. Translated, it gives CASSSGRNTEAFF.

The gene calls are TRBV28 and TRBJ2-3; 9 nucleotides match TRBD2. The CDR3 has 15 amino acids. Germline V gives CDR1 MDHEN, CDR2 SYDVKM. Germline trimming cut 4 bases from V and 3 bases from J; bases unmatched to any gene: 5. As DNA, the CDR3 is TGTGCCAGCAGTTCGGCTAGCGGGATTACAGATACGCAGTATTTT. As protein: CASSSASGITDTQYF.